One and the same sample provided the 21 T cell receptor beta chains below, sequenced in a study of T cell responses to AZD1222 COVID-19 vaccine. The method was immunoSEQ multiplex PCR; TCRdb's version includes in-frame clones alone and lacks a portion of them. The profile covers about 180,000 clones, with more than 70% appearing a single time and roughly a quarter taken by the ten largest. The input for sequencing was peripheral blood, taken 28 days after the second AZD1222 dose. These receptors originate from an adult who received the AZD1222 COVID-19 vaccine.

In regard to this clone: Other DNA variants within this sample encode the same CDR3. V usage is TRBV19 and J usage is TRBJ1-3, with D possibly being TRBD1 (5 bases). This CDR3 contains 15 residues. From germline, CDR1 is LNHDA and CDR2 SQIVND (reference sequence). The V end was cut by 3 bases, the J end by 0 bases, with 9 bases between. The CDR3 spells CASSIGTASGNTIYF. The CDR3 DNA sequence: TGTGCCAGTAGTATCGGGACTGCCTCTGGAAACACCATATATTTT.

CDR3 amino acids: CASSQGSASGSLRTDTQYF. In nucleotides, the CDR3 is TGTGCCAGCAGCCAAGGATCGGCTAGCGGGAGCTTGCGTACAGATACGCAGTATTTT. The chain joins TRBV4-2 to TRBJ2-3, with 10 bases matching TRBD2. The V gene end was trimmed by 1 base and the J gene end by 3 bases; junction bases not matched to a gene: 13. Germline values: CDR1 LGHNA, CDR2 YNFKEQ. This CDR3 has 19 residues.

V gene TRBV7-3 combines with J gene TRBJ2-7; 13 bases line up with TRBD2. The CDR3 covers 15 residues. V lost 3 bases, J lost 4 bases, and 3 bases stayed unmatched. Germline assignment: CDR1 SGHTA and CDR2 FQGTGA. CDR3 coding DNA: TGTGCCAGCAGCTTGACTAGCGGGAGGCAATACGAGCAGTACTTC. Its protein is CASSLTSGRQYEQYF. The full variable domain, with the rest looked up from reference TRBV7-3 and TRBJ2-7, is GAGVSQTPSNKVTEKGKYVELRCDPISGHTALYWYRQSLGQGPEFLIYFQGTGAADDSGLPNDRFFAVRPEGSVSTLKIQRTERGDSAVYLCASSLTSGRQYEQYFGPGTRLTVT.

This rearrangement joins TRBV7-2 to TRBJ1-2; the match to TRBD1 covers 7 bases. Unmatched junction bases numbered 8, after V lost 2 bases and J lost 8 bases. The CDR3 has 14 amino acids. From germline, CDR1 is SGHTA and CDR2 FQGNSA. CDR3 nucleotides: TGTGCCAGCAGCTTAAGCCAGGGGGGTGAGGGCTACACCTTC. Translated, it gives CASSLSQGGEGYTF.

The V and J genes are TRBV6-1 and TRBJ2-1, with TRBD2 identical over 7 bases. The junction had 14 bases not matched to a gene; V was cut back by 2 bases and J by 4 bases. This CDR3 region has 18 residues. Germline-derived CDR1 and CDR2 are MNHNS and SASEGT. CDR3 residues: CASSESPHLAATYNEQFF. Here the CDR3 DNA reads TGTGCCAGCAGTGAAAGTCCCCACCTAGCGGCCACTTACAATGAGCAGTTCTTC.

V is TRBV7-9 and J is TRBJ1-5, with D maybe TRBD1 (5 bases). CDR1 and CDR2 (germline): SEHNR, FQNEAQ (reference sequence). This CDR3 contains 14 residues. V lost 2 bases, J lost 7 bases, and 12 bases lay in between. The CDR3 spells CASSLQGDGQPQHF. Written as DNA, the CDR3 is TGTGCCAGCAGCTTACAGGGCGATGGACAGCCCCAGCATTTT.

The rearrangement joins TRBV10-3 to TRBJ2-7; D is tentatively TRBD1 or TRBD2 (6 bases each). V dropped 8 bases and J dropped 1 base, with 15 bases sitting between them. This CDR3 has 14 residues. In germline, CDR1 is ENHRY, CDR2 SYGVKD. In nucleotides, the CDR3 is TGTGCCATCTCCCGGGAAGGGGGGTCCTACGAGCAGTACTTC. It codes for CAISREGGSYEQYF.

The V gene is TRBV5-4, the J gene TRBJ2-7; perhaps TRBD1 as D (6 bases). CDR1 is SGHNT, CDR2 YYREEE, per germline (reference sequence). V shed 0 bases and J shed 5 bases, with 15 bases lying between them. The length of the CDR3 is 15 residues. Here the CDR3 DNA reads TGTGCCAGCAGCTTGGATTGGCAGGGGTCCCACGAGCAGTACTTC. Its translation: CASSLDWQGSHEQYF.

This clone was picked up one time. CDR3 nucleotides: TGTGCCAGCAGCCAAAGGACCGGGAGGGTCAGGGGTACCCAGTACTTC. Its translation: CASSQRTGRVRGTQYF. The V and J genes are TRBV7-2 and TRBJ2-5; 8 nucleotides match TRBD2. With V trimmed by 5 bases and J by 8 bases, 16 bases remained unmatched. The CDR3 extends over 16 amino acids. CDR1 SGHTA and CDR2 FQGNSA come from the germline V gene.

The V gene is TRBV29-1, the J gene TRBJ2-3; 13 positions match TRBD2. V was clipped by 6 bases and J by 2 bases; unmatched bases: 5. The CDR3 consists of 15 residues. Germline loops: CDR1 SQVTM, CDR2 ANQGSEA. In DNA form, the CDR3 reads TGCAGCGTCCAGGGGACTAGCGGGAACACAGATACGCAGTATTTT. This codes for CSVQGTSGNTDTQYF.

This chain links TRBV7-3 with TRBJ1-5; a possible D gene is TRBD1 (5 bases). V was cut by 5 bases and J by 6 bases, with 14 bases left in between. Germline V CDR1 and CDR2: SGHTA, FQGTGA. The CDR3 extends over 14 amino acids. The CDR3 DNA sequence: TGTGCCAGCAGCGTATCCGGGGGTGGTCAGCCCCAGCATTTT. Residues: CASSVSGGGQPQHF.

The V and J genes are TRBV6-5 and TRBJ2-6, with D possibly matching TRBD1 (6 bases). Trimming removed 8 bases from V and 3 bases from J, with 11 bases in between. The CDR3 spans 14 residues. Germline CDR1 and CDR2: MNHEY and SVGAGI. The CDR3 coding sequence is TGTGCCAGCCACAGGGATTATGGGGCCAACGTCCTGACTTTC. The encoded protein is CASHRDYGANVLTF.

This chain uses TRBV5-1 with TRBJ2-7; 8 bases line up with TRBD2. Germline CDR1 reads SGHRS; CDR2 reads YFSETQ. J gave up 3 bases and V 4 bases, and 9 bases lay outside the gene matches. The CDR3 covers 15 residues. The CDR3 DNA sequence: TGCGCCAGCAGCCCCAGGAGCGGGAGTGTCTACGAGCAGTACTTC. This encodes CASSPRSGSVYEQYF.

This clone has only one observation. This chain joins TRBV11-3 and TRBJ2-5, with D possibly being TRBD2 (6 bases). Trimming took off 1 base at V and 5 bases at J, with 14 bases between the two ends. Germline CDR1 and CDR2: SGHNT and YENEEA. The CDR3 is 15 amino acids. CDR3 amino acids: CASSLGGTRRETQYF. The CDR3, as DNA: TGTGCCAGCAGCTTAGGGGGGACTCGGAGGGAGACCCAGTACTTC.

The chain carries TRBV4-2 and TRBJ2-3, with a possible D match to TRBD2 (5 bases). The CDR3 sequence is 15 residues long. Germline-derived CDR1 and CDR2 are LGHNA and YNFKEQ. V lost 4 bases to trimming and J lost 0 bases, with 11 bases between them. CDR3 nucleotide sequence: TGTGCCAGCAGCCCTACTAGGGTTAGCACAGATACGCAGTATTTT. It translates to CASSPTRVSTDTQYF.

This clone was recorded once. This sequence joins TRBV6-5 and TRBJ2-1; 12 bases line up with TRBD1. The CDR3 consists of 14 residues. The trim removed 7 bases at V and 8 bases at J, leaving 6 bases unmatched. The V gene's germline CDR1 is MNHEY and CDR2 SVGAGI. This chain's CDR3 is CASTGTGGSYEQFF. In nucleotides, the CDR3 is TGTGCCAGCACCGGGACAGGGGGCTCATATGAGCAGTTCTTC.

This clone was counted at least ten times. The genes are TRBV6-2 or TRBV6-3 and TRBJ2-2; possibly TRBD1 for D (6 bases). Germline CDR1 is MNHEY and CDR2 is SVGEGT. The CDR3 contains 15 residues. Trimming pared 2 bases from V and 3 bases from J, leaving 10 bases between. The CDR3 is CASSYLGADTGELFF. DNA of the CDR3: TGTGCCAGCAGTTACCTGGGGGCGGACACCGGGGAGCTGTTTTTT.

The chain couples TRBV9 to TRBJ2-1; 9 bases map to TRBD1. V lost 3 bases, J lost 5 bases, and 6 bases stayed unmatched. Germline CDR1 is SGDLS and CDR2 is YYNGEE. The CDR3 consists of 15 residues. CDR3 residues: CASSALGTGNNEQFF. CDR3 nucleotides: TGTGCCAGCAGCGCGCTAGGGACAGGGAACAATGAGCAGTTCTTC.

The V and J genes are TRBV6-5 and TRBJ2-7; 10 bases agree with TRBD2. Germline V gene data show CDR1 as MNHEY and CDR2 as SVGAGI. The CDR3 runs 14 residues. Trimming took 8 bases from V and 3 from J; bases not matched to a gene: 7. The CDR3 spells CASQRASGSYEQYF. Written as DNA, the CDR3 is TGTGCCAGCCAACGGGCTAGCGGGAGCTACGAGCAGTACTTC.

Worth noting for this clone: The same CDR3 also results from other DNA sequences found in this sample. The chain has TRBV2 and TRBJ2-3; 8 bases agree with TRBD2. This CDR3 is built from 15 residues. CDR1 and CDR2 (germline): SNHLY, FYNNEI. Losses at the gene ends were 4 bases for V and 3 bases for J; bases not matched to a gene: 6. In nucleotides, the CDR3 is TGTGCCAGCAGTGGTCCGGGGGGGGGAACAGATACGCAGTATTTT. Encoded protein: CASSGPGGGTDTQYF.

The V and J genes are TRBV5-1 and TRBJ2-7, with a weak D call TRBD1 (7 bases). Between the trimmed V and J ends, which lost 2 bases and 4 bases, there was a span of 13 bases. The CDR3 runs to 14 residues. Germline V lookup: CDR1 SGHRS, CDR2 YFSETQ. The chain's CDR3 is CASSFDREEYEQYF. The DNA for the CDR3 is TGCGCCAGCAGCTTTGACAGGGAGGAGTACGAGCAGTACTTC.